A selection of T cell receptor beta chains follows, all from one sample in a study of beta chain features in type 1 diabetes. Libraries were prepared by immunoSEQ multiplex PCR; TCRdb keeps only in-frame clonotypes and omits some of them. In the table there are about 900,000 clones, 17% of which are singletons. The source material was naive CD4+ T cells from blood. The receptor set was obtained from a young woman in good health. Both conserved end residues are part of each CDR3. Fields, in order: V gene, D gene, clone size, J gene, CDR3 protein, CDR3 DNA. A D gene is named only where the DNA matches it firmly. The size of a clone is reported for some rows only, either as once, few or many, or as a class for expanded clones.

TRBV19,TRBD2,few,TRBJ2-1,CASRRGTSGNEQFF,TGTGCCAGTAGACGGGGGACTAGCGGTAATGAGCAGTTCTTC
TRBV7-8,NA,NA,TRBJ2-1,CASSPLADYNEQFF,TGTGCCAGCAGCCCCCTGGCGGATTACAATGAGCAGTTCTTC
TRBV29-1,NA,NA,TRBJ2-5,CSVGQGWQETQYF,TGCAGCGTTGGGCAGGGGTGGCAAGAGACCCAGTACTTC
TRBV5-1,NA,NA,TRBJ1-1,CASSSGGGFPEAFF,TGCGCCAGCAGCAGCGGAGGGGGGTTCCCTGAAGCTTTCTTT
TRBV27,TRBD2,NA,TRBJ2-7,CASEQGLAGVLRDEQYF,TGTGCCAGCGAACAGGGGCTAGCGGGAGTTCTCAGGGACGAGCAGTACTTC
TRBV11-3,NA,NA,TRBJ2-1,CASSLEGTSYNEQFF,TGTGCCAGCAGCTTAGAGGGGACAAGTTACAATGAGCAGTTCTTC
TRBV25-1,NA,NA,TRBJ1-5,CASKGSGSNQPQHF,TGTGCCAGCAAGGGTAGCGGGAGCAATCAGCCCCAGCATTTT
TRBV7-2,NA,NA,TRBJ1-2,CASSSPSLYGYTF,TGTGCCAGCAGCTCCCCTAGCCTTTATGGCTACACCTTC
TRBV25-1,NA,few,TRBJ2-3,CATFGEDTQYF,TGTGCCACCTTCGGGGAAGATACGCAGTATTTT
TRBV29-1,TRBD2,NA,TRBJ2-7,CSVGLAGDREQYF,TGCAGCGTTGGTCTAGCGGGAGATCGAGAGCAGTACTTC
TRBV7-2,NA,many,TRBJ2-6,CASSLVGPVANVLTF,TGTGCCAGCAGCTTAGTGGGACCGGTGGCCAACGTCCTGACTTTC
TRBV13,NA,NA,TRBJ1-1,CASSANRNTEAFF,TGTGCCAGCAGCGCCAACAGGAACACTGAAGCTTTCTTT
TRBV27,NA,NA,TRBJ1-1,CASSRGPGTVNTEAFF,TGTGCCAGCAGTAGAGGTCCCGGCACGGTGAACACTGAAGCTTTCTTT
TRBV7-9,NA,few,TRBJ2-3,CASSRDTSTDTQYF,TGTGCCAGCAGTCGGGACACCAGCACAGATACGCAGTATTTT
TRBV7-9,NA,NA,TRBJ2-7,CASSRREGYEQYF,TGTGCCAGCAGCCGCCGGGAAGGATACGAGCAGTACTTC
TRBV28,NA,few,TRBJ1-1,CASGAGDLNTEAFF,TGTGCCAGCGGGGCCGGGGACTTGAACACTGAAGCTTTCTTT
TRBV18,TRBD2,few,TRBJ2-1,CASSPLTAGTSGIYEQFF,TGTGCCAGCTCACCACTTACCGCCGGGACTAGCGGGATCTATGAGCAGTTCTTC
TRBV10-2,TRBD1,few,TRBJ2-4,CASSESKGAYAKNIQYF,TGCGCCAGCAGTGAGTCGAAGGGGGCGTACGCCAAAAACATTCAGTACTTC
TRBV25-1,NA,NA,TRBJ1-1,CASRRSGNTEAFF,TGTGCCAGCAGACGCTCAGGAAACACTGAAGCTTTCTTT
TRBV18,TRBD2,NA,TRBJ2-3,CASSPLAGSTDTQYF,TGTGCCAGCTCACCCCTAGCGGGGAGCACAGATACGCAGTATTTT
TRBV7-2,NA,few,TRBJ2-5,CASSLASGTGPQETQYF,TGTGCCAGCAGCTTAGCGTCCGGGACTGGGCCCCAAGAGACCCAGTACTTC
TRBV7-9,NA,NA,TRBJ2-6,CASSLIEYVLTF,TGTGCCAGCAGCTTAATAGAATACGTCCTGACTTTC
TRBV11-2,TRBD2,few,TRBJ2-7,CASSPRLAGGSFSYEQYF,TGTGCCAGCAGCCCCAGACTAGCGGGAGGGTCCTTTTCCTACGAGCAGTACTTC
TRBV7-2,NA,few,TRBJ2-3,CASSLGLYGRVTDTQYF,TGTGCCAGCAGCTTAGGCCTATATGGAAGGGTCACAGATACGCAGTATTTT
TRBV6-5,TRBD1,NA,TRBJ1-5,CASSYGTALGYQPQHF,TGTGCCAGCAGTTACGGGACAGCTCTCGGGTATCAGCCCCAGCATTTT
TRBV19,TRBD1,few,TRBJ2-7,CASSIRDRPDYEQYF,TGTGCCAGTAGTATCAGGGACAGGCCCGACTACGAGCAGTACTTC
TRBV7-9,TRBD2,few,TRBJ2-1,CASSPLGLAGGPIYNEQFF,TGTGCCAGCAGCCCTCTTGGCCTAGCGGGAGGACCGATCTACAATGAGCAGTTCTTC
TRBV5-1,TRBD2,few,TRBJ2-3,CASSLLPSGSDRNTQYF,TGCGCCAGCAGCTTGCTGCCTAGCGGGAGCGATCGGAATACGCAGTATTTT
TRBV6-5,NA,NA,TRBJ2-7,CASSYGGAGNMYF,TGTGCCAGCAGTTACGGAGGGGCAGGGAATATGTACTTC
TRBV7-2,NA,few,TRBJ2-5,CASSLRRQETQYF,TGTGCCAGCAGCTTACGGAGACAAGAGACCCAGTACTTC
TRBV7-9,NA,few,TRBJ1-1,CASSLPSQGNTEAFF,TGTGCCAGCAGCTTACCCTCCCAGGGAAACACTGAAGCTTTCTTT
TRBV29-1,NA,NA,TRBJ2-3,CSVRTRTDTQYF,TGCAGCGTTAGGACCCGCACAGATACGCAGTATTTT